These T cell receptor beta chains were read from a single sample in a study of shared clonotypes between healthy human individuals. TCRdb's copy holds only in-frame clones and misses some; the assay was immunoSEQ multiplex PCR. The data hold approximately 2,200,000 clones, with around 93% observed a single time. Sequenced input: naive CD8+ T cells from PBMCs. These TCRs come from a man between 18 and 29 years old in good health. Some clones in this sample may be carry-over from other donors' samples. Each CDR3 is given with its conserved first and last residue. The D gene is left open where the match is weak. Expanded clones get a size class; other rows say once, few or many, or leave the size out.

TGTGCCAGTAGTGTATTCGGGATTTCCTACAATGAGCAGTTCTTC	CASSVFGISYNEQFF	TRBJ2-1	.	.	TRBV19
TGTGCCAGTAGTATTGGCGGTACACATTACAATGAGCAGTTCTTC	CASSIGGTHYNEQFF	TRBJ2-1	.	.	TRBV19
TGTGCCAGCAGTCCCGGGGGGGGCCCTGAAGCTTTCTTT	CASSPGGGPEAFF	TRBJ1-1	.	.	TRBV27
TGTGCCAGCAGTTTTACAGCGGGAGGCTACGAGCAGTACTTC	CASSFTAGGYEQYF	TRBJ2-7	.	TRBD2	TRBV28
TGTGCCAGCTCCCCTACCCCTAGCGGTCACTACGAGCAGTACTTC	CASSPTPSGHYEQYF	TRBJ2-7	.	TRBD2	TRBV27
TGTGCCACCGATGCCGGGACAGGGCCTTCCTCCTACGAGCAGTACTTC	CATDAGTGPSSYEQYF	TRBJ2-7	.	TRBD1	TRBV2
TGTGCCAGCAGTTTAGGGGCGTGGGCCGGGGAGCTGTTTTTT	CASSLGAWAGELFF	TRBJ2-2	.	.	TRBV27
TGTGCCAGTAGTGCCAGACAGGGGGCGCGCGAAAAACTGTTTTTT	CASSARQGAREKLFF	TRBJ1-4	.	TRBD1	TRBV19
TGTGCCAGCAGCTTAAGTGGTCAGGGGATCACTGAAGCTTTCTTT	CASSLSGQGITEAFF	TRBJ1-1	.	.	TRBV7-3
TGTGCCAGTAGCTCGTCCCGGGACAGGGTTGACACTGAAGCTTTCTTT	CASSSSRDRVDTEAFF	TRBJ1-1	.	TRBD1	TRBV11-2
TGTGCCAGCAGCGTAGCCGACAGGGAGGGAATCTATGGCTACACCTTC	CASSVADREGIYGYTF	TRBJ1-2	.	TRBD1	TRBV9
TGCGCCAGCAGCCAAGGTCTCTATGGGAGCTCCTACGAGCAGTACTTC	CASSQGLYGSSYEQYF	TRBJ2-7	.	.	TRBV4-3
TGTGCCAGCAGTGAACCCCTGAATGGACCGGTCTATGGCTACACCTTC	CASSEPLNGPVYGYTF	TRBJ1-2	.	.	TRBV6-1
TGTGCCAGTAGTTTAGCAGACGCTGGGGCCAACGTCCTGACTTTC	CASSLADAGANVLTF	TRBJ2-6	.	.	TRBV19
TGCGCCAGCAGTTACCAAACGGGACTAGAGGAGACCCAGTACTTC	CASSYQTGLEETQYF	TRBJ2-5	.	TRBD2	TRBV10-2
TGTGCCAGCAGCTTGGGAGCGGGAGAGTTCTTC	CASSLGAGEFF	TRBJ2-1	.	TRBD2	TRBV13
TGTGCCAGCCCGAGACGGGGACTAAAGAATTACACCCCGAACACCGGGGAGCTGTTTTTT	CASPRRGLKNYTPNTGELFF	TRBJ2-2	.	TRBD2	TRBV28
TGTGCCAGCAGCCCTGACGGGCGGAATGAGCAGTTCTTC	CASSPDGRNEQFF	TRBJ2-1	.	.	TRBV28
TGTGCCAGTAGTATCTCCCCAGGTTACAGGGTAAACACTGAAGCTTTCTTT	CASSISPGYRVNTEAFF	TRBJ1-1	once	.	TRBV19
TGTGCCAGCAGCTTAGGACCAAGGCCGGGCGGAAACACCATATATTTT	CASSLGPRPGGNTIYF	TRBJ1-3	.	.	TRBV7-9
TGTGCCAGCAGCTTAGTGGGTTCGGGAAGCACAGATACGCAGTATTTT	CASSLVGSGSTDTQYF	TRBJ2-3	.	.	TRBV7-2
TGTGCCAGTAGTATAGATGCTTACGAGCAGTACTTC	CASSIDAYEQYF	TRBJ2-7	.	.	TRBV19
TGTGCCAGCAGCGTAATAGCGGGAGGCACCGGTACGCAGTATTTT	CASSVIAGGTGTQYF	TRBJ2-3	.	TRBD2	TRBV9
TGCAGCGCCCTGGACTACTACGAGCAGTACTTC	CSALDYYEQYF	TRBJ2-7	.	.	TRBV29-1
TGTGCCAGCAGCCCGGGACAGGGGGCTTCCTACGAGCAGTACTTC	CASSPGQGASYEQYF	TRBJ2-7	once	TRBD1	TRBV28
TGTGCCAGCAGTTTAATAGGGCTCGGGAGTGAGCAGTTCTTC	CASSLIGLGSEQFF	TRBJ2-1	.	.	TRBV27
TGTGCCAGCAGTTACTCGCGGGGGGGCTCTGGAAACACCATATATTTT	CASSYSRGGSGNTIYF	TRBJ1-3	.	.	TRBV6-5
TGTGCCAGCAGCCCCCGCCAGTATGGGACAGGGGTCGACGAGCAGTACTTC	CASSPRQYGTGVDEQYF	TRBJ2-7	.	TRBD1	TRBV11-1
TGCAGCGCCTGGGGCGCGGGGGACACTGAAGCTTTCTTT	CSAWGAGDTEAFF	TRBJ1-1	few	.	TRBV29-1
TGTGCCAGCAGACTTAGGGGGACTAGCGGGACCACAGATACGCAGTATTTT	CASRLRGTSGTTDTQYF	TRBJ2-3	.	TRBD2	TRBV28
TGTGCCAGCAGTGACTCGCACAGCACAGATACGCAGTATTTT	CASSDSHSTDTQYF	TRBJ2-3	.	.	TRBV6-4
TGCGCCAGCAGCCAAGGAGCGGGAGCCTACGAGCAGTACTTC	CASSQGAGAYEQYF	TRBJ2-7	.	TRBD2	TRBV4-3
TGTGCCAGCAGCCCCTGGGTGGGGGACGGGGAGCTGTTTTTT	CASSPWVGDGELFF	TRBJ2-2	.	.	TRBV7-6
TGTGCCAGCAGCGTAGAGGGACAGTCACATGGCTACACCTTC	CASSVEGQSHGYTF	TRBJ1-2	.	TRBD1	TRBV9
TGTGCCAGCCAAGACCCGGGACAGGGGACCCACGAGCAGTACTTC	CASQDPGQGTHEQYF	TRBJ2-7	.	TRBD1	TRBV27
TGTGCCAGCAGTGCCGCCGGGAGCTTAAGCTCCTACGAGCAGTACTTC	CASSAAGSLSSYEQYF	TRBJ2-7	.	.	TRBV27
TGTGCCATCAGGGAAGGACAGGACCTCGGCTATGGCTACACCTTC	CAIREGQDLGYGYTF	TRBJ1-2	once	TRBD1	TRBV10-3
TGTGCCAGCAGTTTATCCCGATCGCCCTATGGCTACACCTTC	CASSLSRSPYGYTF	TRBJ1-2	.	.	TRBV28
TGTGCCAGCAGCCCCTATTGGGGACAGGGGAGGGGCCGGGCGCAGGCCCACGAGCAGTACTTC	CASSPYWGQGRGRAQAHEQYF	TRBJ2-7	.	TRBD1	TRBV28
TGTGCCACCCGAGCCGAGCGGAGCTCCTACAATGAGCAGTTCTTC	CATRAERSSYNEQFF	TRBJ2-1	.	.	TRBV15
TGCAGCGTTGATGGGCAGGGCTCGTACCAAGAGACCCAGTACTTC	CSVDGQGSYQETQYF	TRBJ2-5	.	.	TRBV29-1
TGTGCCAGCAGCGTAGGGCAGGGGAGAGGCTACGAGCAGTACTTC	CASSVGQGRGYEQYF	TRBJ2-7	once	.	TRBV9